This TCR beta chain was recovered during a study of T cells in Graves' hyperthyroidism and ophthalmopathy. This clonotype was seen at least ten times. The CDR3 runs 12 residues. The V gene's germline CDR1 is MNHNS and CDR2 SASEGT. Trimming shortened V by 8 bases and J by 6 bases, and 13 bases separated the two germline ends. The TCR beta CDR3 regions underwent amplification using RNA transcripts as the source. The HTBI primer set served for first-round RT-PCR of the TCR CDR3. TCRdb reprocessed the multiplex PCR reads with MiXCR, giving one entry per CDR3 protein. The profile shows approximately 330,000 distinct CDR3 sequences, roughly 13% of them singletons.

The sequence derives from a woman aged 35 to 49 with Graves' ophthalmopathy. This chain uses TRBV6-1 with TRBJ1-2; TRBD1 might be the D (6 bases). Material for sequencing was blood. The chain's CDR3 is CASAGAADGYTF. DNA for the CDR3: TGTGCCAGCGCAGGGGCGGCTGATGGCTACACCTTC.